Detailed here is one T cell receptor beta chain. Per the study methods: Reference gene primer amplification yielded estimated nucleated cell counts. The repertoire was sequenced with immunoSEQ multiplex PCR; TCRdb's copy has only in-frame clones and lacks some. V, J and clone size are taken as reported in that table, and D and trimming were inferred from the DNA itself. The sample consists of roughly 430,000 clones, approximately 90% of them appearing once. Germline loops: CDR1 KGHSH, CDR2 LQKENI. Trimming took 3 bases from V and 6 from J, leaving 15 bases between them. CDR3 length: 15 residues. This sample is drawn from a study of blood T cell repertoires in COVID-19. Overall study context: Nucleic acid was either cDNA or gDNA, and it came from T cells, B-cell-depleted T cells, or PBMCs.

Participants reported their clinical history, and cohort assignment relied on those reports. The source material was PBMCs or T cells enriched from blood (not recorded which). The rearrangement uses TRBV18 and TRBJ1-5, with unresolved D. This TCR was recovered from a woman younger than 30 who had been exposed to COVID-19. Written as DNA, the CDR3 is TGTGCCAGCTCACCTGACCGAGGAATTCGTCAGCCCCAGCATTTT. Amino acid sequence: CASSPDRGIRQPQHF.